This T cell receptor beta chain was recovered during a study of blood T cell repertoires in COVID-19. Study as a whole: T cells, B-cell-depleted T cells, or PBMCs supplied cDNA or gDNA.

CDR1 is LGHNA and CDR2 is YSLEER in the germline V gene. V was pared by 1 base and J by 1 base, with 10 bases of the junction left unmatched. The CDR3 loop spans 18 amino acids. Source study methods: Estimated nucleated cell counts came from reference gene primer amplification. The protocol was immunoSEQ multiplex PCR, while the TCRdb copy is restricted to in-frame clones and leaves out a portion. The DNA was the basis for D and trimming; V, J and clone size are from that table. The sample records 280,000 or so clones, around 90% being singletons. The cohort comprised adults aged roughly 18 to 95 years residing in about two dozen US areas. Allocation to cohorts depended on clinical history reported by the participants.

The chain combines TRBV4-3 with TRBJ2-3; 8 bases are shared with TRBD2. The sequencing input was PBMCs or T cells enriched from blood (not recorded which). The sequence was collected from a woman younger than 35 with acute COVID-19. The DNA for the CDR3 is TGCGCCAGCAGCCAAGGGCCGGGAGGGGGGGTAGGCACAGATACGCAGTATTTT. Translating it yields CASSQGPGGGVGTDTQYF.